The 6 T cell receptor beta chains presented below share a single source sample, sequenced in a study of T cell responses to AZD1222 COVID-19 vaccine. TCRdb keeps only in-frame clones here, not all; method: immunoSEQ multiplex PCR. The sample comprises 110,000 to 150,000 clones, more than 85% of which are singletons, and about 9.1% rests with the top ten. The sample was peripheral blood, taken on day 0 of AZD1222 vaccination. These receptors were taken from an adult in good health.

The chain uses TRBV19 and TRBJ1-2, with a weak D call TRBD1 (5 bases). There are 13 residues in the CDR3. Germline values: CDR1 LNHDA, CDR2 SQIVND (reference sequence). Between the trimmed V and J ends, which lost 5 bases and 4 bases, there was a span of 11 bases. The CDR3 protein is CASSGGLLYGYTF. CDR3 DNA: TGTGCCAGTAGTGGGGGACTGCTCTATGGCTACACCTTC.

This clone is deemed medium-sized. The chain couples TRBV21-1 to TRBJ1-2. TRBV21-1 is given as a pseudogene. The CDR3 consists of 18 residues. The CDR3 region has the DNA TGTGCCAGCAGGGACCGGCCAGGGGCGGGAGTGGGATCCTATGGCTACACCTTC. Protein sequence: CASRDRPGAGVGSYGYTF.

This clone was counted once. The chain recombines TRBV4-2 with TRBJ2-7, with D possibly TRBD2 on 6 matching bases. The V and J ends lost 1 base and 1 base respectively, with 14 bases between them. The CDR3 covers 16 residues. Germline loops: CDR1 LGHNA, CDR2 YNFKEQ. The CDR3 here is CASSQVASAVSYEQYF. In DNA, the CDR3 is TGTGCCAGCAGCCAAGTGGCTAGCGCCGTATCCTACGAGCAGTACTTC.

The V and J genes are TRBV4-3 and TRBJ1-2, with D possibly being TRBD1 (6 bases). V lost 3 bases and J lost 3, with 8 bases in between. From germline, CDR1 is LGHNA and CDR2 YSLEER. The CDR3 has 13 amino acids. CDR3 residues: CASSQDRDYGYTF. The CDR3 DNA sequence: TGCGCCAGCAGCCAGGACAGAGACTATGGCTACACCTTC.

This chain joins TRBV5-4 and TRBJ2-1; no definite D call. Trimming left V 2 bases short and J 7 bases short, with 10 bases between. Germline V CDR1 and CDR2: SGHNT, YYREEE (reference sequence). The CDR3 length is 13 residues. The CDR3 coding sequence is TGTGCCAGCAGCTTAAAGGCCTCGAATGAGCAGTTCTTC. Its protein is CASSLKASNEQFF.

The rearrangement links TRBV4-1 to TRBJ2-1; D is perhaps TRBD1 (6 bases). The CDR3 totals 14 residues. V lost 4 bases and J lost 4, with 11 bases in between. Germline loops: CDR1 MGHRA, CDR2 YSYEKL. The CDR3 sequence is CASSPGAGYNEQFF. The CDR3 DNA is TGCGCCAGCAGCCCAGGGGCCGGGTACAATGAGCAGTTCTTC.